Sequencing of this T cell receptor (beta chain) was carried out in a study of vaccination and CD4 T cells after COVID-19. Study context: Following dose two, a median approximately 75 days (range 14 to 241) passed before post-vaccine samples were taken. Overall study findings and caveats: Although the median of SARS-CoV-2-reactive clonotypes rose from 21 to 38, the change was not significant.

This clonotype was found a few times. The antigen remains undetermined. The treatment was: roughly nine-day PBMC culture with coronavirus spike peptide pools or control peptides (ViraFEST assay). Some 2 million PBMCs were grown per well alongside about 10 IU/ml IL-2 and approximately 9.8 ug/ml peptide pools. Once obtained from cultured CD4+ T cells, the DNA was sequenced using the Oncomine TCR Beta short-read assay. A single record per CDR3 protein comes from TCRdb applying MiXCR to the PCR reads. The sample contains 11,000 or so distinct CDR3 sequences, roughly 50% of which appear only once. The V end lost 3 bases, the J end lost 5 bases, and 13 bases lay between the germline ends. This CDR3 comprises 14 residues. CDR1 SEHNR and CDR2 FQNEAQ come from the germline V gene (reference sequence).

The clonotype comes from a human donor who had recovered from COVID-19. Sequencing was done on a sample of CD4+ T cells from blood, cultured in vitro. The V and J genes are TRBV7-9 and TRBJ2-5; D might be TRBD2 (5 bases). DNA for the CDR3: TGTGCCAGCAGCTTTTTAGGAGGTGGTGAGACCCAGTACTTC. This sequence encodes CASSFLGGGETQYF.